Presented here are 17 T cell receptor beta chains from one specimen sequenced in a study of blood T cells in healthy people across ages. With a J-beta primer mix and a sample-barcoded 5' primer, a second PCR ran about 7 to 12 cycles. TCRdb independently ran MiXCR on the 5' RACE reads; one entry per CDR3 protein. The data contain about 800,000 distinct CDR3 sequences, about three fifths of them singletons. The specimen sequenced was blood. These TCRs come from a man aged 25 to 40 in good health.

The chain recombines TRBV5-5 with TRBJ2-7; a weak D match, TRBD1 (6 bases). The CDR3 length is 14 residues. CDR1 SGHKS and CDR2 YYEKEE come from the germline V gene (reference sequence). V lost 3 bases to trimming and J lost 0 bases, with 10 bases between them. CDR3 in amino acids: CASSYWTDSYEQYF. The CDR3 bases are TGTGCCAGCAGCTATTGGACAGACTCCTACGAGCAGTACTTC.

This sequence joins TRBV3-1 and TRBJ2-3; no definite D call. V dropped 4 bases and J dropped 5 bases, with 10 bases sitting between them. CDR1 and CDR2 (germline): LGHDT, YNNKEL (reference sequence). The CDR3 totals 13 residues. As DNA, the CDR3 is TGTGCCAGCAGCCGCCCTAGAGGAGATACGCAGTATTTT. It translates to CASSRPRGDTQYF.

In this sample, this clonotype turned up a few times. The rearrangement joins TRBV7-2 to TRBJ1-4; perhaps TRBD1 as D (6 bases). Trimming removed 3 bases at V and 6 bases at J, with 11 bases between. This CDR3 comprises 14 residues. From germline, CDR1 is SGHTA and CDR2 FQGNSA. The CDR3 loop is CASSLGGSDEKLFF. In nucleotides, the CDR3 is TGTGCCAGCAGCTTGGGGGGCTCGGATGAAAAACTGTTTTTT.

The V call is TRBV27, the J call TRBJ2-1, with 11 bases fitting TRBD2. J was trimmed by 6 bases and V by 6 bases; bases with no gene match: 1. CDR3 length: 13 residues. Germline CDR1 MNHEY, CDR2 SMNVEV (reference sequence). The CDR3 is CASRGLAVNEQFF. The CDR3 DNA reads TGTGCCAGCAGGGGACTAGCGGTCAATGAGCAGTTCTTC.

The CDR3 reads CSAQKVIGTSRNNEQFF. DNA for the CDR3: TGCAGTGCTCAGAAAGTGATAGGGACTAGCCGAAACAATGAGCAGTTCTTC. The chain employs TRBV20-1 and TRBJ2-1; 9 nucleotides match TRBD2. The germline CDR1 and CDR2 sequences are DFQATT and SNEGSKA (reference sequence). Trimming cost V 5 bases and J 5 bases; bases outside gene matches: 16. The CDR3 totals 17 residues.

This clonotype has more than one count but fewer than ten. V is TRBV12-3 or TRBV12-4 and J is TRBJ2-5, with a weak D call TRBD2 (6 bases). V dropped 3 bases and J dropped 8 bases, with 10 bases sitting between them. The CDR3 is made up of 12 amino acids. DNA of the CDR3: TGTGCCAGCAGTTTCGCTAGCGACACCCAGTACTTC. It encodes CASSFASDTQYF.

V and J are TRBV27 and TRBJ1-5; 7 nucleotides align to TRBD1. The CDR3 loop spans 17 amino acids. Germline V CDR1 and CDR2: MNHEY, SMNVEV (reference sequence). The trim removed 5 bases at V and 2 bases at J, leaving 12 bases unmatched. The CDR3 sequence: CASSPLDRAEGNQPQHF. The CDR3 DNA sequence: TGTGCCAGCAGTCCTCTAGACAGGGCGGAGGGCAATCAGCCCCAGCATTTT.

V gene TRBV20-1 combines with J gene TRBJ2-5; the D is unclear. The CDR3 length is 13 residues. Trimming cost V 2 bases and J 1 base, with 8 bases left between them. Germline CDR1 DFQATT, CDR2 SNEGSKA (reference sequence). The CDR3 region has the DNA TGCAGTGCTAGATTTGGTTCCCAAGAGACCCAGTACTTC. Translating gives CSARFGSQETQYF.

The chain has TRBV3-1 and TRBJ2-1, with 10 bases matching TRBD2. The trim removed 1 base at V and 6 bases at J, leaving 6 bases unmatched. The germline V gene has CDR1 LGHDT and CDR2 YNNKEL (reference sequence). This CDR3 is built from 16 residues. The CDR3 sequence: CASSQVRLAGVNEQFF. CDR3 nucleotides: TGTGCCAGCAGCCAAGTCCGCCTAGCGGGAGTCAATGAGCAGTTCTTC.

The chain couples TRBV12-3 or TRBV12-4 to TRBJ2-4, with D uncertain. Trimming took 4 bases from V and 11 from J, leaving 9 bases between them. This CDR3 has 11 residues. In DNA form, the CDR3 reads TGTGCCAGCAGTTCAACTACGGTTCAGTACTTC. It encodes CASSSTTVQYF.

CDR3 bases: TGTGCCAGTCGGACAGGGGATCAGCCCCAGCATTTT. This codes for CASRTGDQPQHF. V and J are TRBV18 and TRBJ1-5; 9 bases are shared with TRBD1. Germline CDR1 reads KGHSH; CDR2 reads LQKENI. The CDR3 is 12 amino acids. Trimming took 9 bases from V and 5 from J; bases not matched to a gene: 2.

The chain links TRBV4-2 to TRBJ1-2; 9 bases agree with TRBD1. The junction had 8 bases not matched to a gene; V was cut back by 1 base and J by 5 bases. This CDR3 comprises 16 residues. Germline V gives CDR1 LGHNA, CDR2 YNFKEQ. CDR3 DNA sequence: TGTGCCAGCAGCCAAGTACCACAGGGGGCGTATTATGGCTACACCTTC. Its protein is CASSQVPQGAYYGYTF.

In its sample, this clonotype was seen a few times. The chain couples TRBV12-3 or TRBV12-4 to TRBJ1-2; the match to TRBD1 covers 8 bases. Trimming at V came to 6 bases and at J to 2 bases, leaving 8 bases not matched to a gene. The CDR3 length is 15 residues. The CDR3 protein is CASRHGQGGNYGYTF. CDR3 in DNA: TGTGCCAGCAGACACGGACAGGGAGGGAACTATGGCTACACCTTC.

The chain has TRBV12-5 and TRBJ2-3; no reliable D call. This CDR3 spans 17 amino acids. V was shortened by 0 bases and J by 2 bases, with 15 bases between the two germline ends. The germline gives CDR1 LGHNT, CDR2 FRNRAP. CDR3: CASGLVLKDGDTDTQYF. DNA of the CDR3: TGTGCTAGTGGTTTGGTACTAAAGGACGGAGACACAGATACGCAGTATTTT.

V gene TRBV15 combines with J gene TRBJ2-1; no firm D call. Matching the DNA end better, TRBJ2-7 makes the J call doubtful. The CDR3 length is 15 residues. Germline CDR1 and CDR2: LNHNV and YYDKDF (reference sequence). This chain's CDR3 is CATSRTTTSYNEQYF. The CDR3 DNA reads TGTGCCACCAGCCGAACAACAACCTCCTACAATGAGCAGTACTTC.

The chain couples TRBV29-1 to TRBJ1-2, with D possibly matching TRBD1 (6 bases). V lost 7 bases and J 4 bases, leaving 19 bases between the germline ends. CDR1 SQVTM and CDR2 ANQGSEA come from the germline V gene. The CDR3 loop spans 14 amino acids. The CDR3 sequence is CSADPLGAGYGYTF. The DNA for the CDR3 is TGCAGCGCTGATCCTCTGGGGGCCGGCTATGGCTACACCTTC.

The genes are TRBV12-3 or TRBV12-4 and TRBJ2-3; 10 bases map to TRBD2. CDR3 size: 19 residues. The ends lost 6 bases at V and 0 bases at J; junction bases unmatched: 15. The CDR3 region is CASRLSRVAGGTSTDTQYF. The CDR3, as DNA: TGTGCCAGCAGACTATCAAGGGTAGCGGGGGGTACCAGCACAGATACGCAGTATTTT.